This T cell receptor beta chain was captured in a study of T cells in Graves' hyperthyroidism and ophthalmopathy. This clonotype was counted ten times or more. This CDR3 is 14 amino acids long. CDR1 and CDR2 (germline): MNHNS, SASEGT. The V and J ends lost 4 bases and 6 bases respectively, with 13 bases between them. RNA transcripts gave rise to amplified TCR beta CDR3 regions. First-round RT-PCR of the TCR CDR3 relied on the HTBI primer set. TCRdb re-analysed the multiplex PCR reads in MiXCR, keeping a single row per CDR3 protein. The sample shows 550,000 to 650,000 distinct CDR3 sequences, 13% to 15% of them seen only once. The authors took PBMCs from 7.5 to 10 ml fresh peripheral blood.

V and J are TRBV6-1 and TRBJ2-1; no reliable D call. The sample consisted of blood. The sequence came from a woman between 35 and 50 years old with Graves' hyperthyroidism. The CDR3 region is CASSGPSLSNEQFF. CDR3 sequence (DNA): TGTGCCAGCAGTGGCCCGAGTTTGAGCAATGAGCAGTTCTTC.